This T cell receptor (beta chain) was identified in a study of cytomegalovirus exposure and HLA in healthy donors. Study-wide results and caveats: Reported results showed that the classifier diagnosed cytomegalovirus status with high specificity and sensitivity. Most TCRs appeared rarely, but some public TCRs recurred in many donors.

V lost 8 bases and J lost 3, with 10 bases in between. This CDR3 has 12 residues. Looked up from germline, CDR1 is SQVTM and CDR2 is ANQGSEA. In regard to this clone: The antigen is undetermined.

Assay used: immunoSEQ multiplex PCR; TCRdb lists only in-frame clones, some missing. The sample contains a few hundred thousand clones, roughly 88% of which appear only once. V and J are TRBV29-1 and TRBJ2-2; TRBD1 is a possible D gene (5 bases). Material: PBMCs. This TCR was recovered from a woman aged 18 to 35 in good health and CMV-seronegative. The CDR3, as DNA: TGCAGCACCAAAGGGGACACCGGGGAGCTGTTTTTT. This translates into CSTKGDTGELFF.